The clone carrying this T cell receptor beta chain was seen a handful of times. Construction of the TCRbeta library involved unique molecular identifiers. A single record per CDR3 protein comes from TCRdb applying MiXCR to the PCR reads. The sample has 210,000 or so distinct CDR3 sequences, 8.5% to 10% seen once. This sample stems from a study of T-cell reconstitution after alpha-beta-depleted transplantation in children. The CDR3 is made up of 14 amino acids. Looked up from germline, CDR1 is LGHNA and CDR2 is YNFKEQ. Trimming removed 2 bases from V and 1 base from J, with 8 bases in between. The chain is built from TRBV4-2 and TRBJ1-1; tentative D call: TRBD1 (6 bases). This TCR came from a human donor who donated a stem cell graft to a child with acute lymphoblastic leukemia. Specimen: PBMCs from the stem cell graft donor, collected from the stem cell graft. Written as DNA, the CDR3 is TGTGCCAGCAGCCAACCGGGACAGAACACTGAAGCTTTCTTT. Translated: CASSQPGQNTEAFF.